This T cell receptor beta chain was profiled in a study of cytomegalovirus exposure and HLA in healthy donors (dated by TCRdb to the late 2010s). Notes on the research overall: According to an earlier analysis of a few hundred of the donors, about 179 million T cells yielded approximately 120 million unique TCR beta sequences and around 280 Gb of sequence data. Roughly 300 gigabases of sequencing data and approximately 85 million unique TCR sequences were included in an early release covering under 650 HLA-typed donors. The genetic ancestry cluster associated with self-reported Caucasian donors included over 65% of the roughly 410 genotyped donors. The study aimed to test whether cataloging public T cell receptors could reveal signatures of past pathogen exposure. The T cell repertoires of around 670 subjects were profiled by immunosequencing and related to cytomegalovirus serostatus. In addition to the first cohort of hundreds of subjects, a separate validation cohort of approximately 120 different subjects was used. To predict cytomegalovirus infection status, the study combined high-throughput TCR immunosequencing, statistical association of individual TCRs with disease status, and machine learning. A later analysis re-analyzed previously published TCR beta repertoires from roughly 600 donors and added high-resolution HLA genotyping to study TCR occurrence patterns. In the later analysis, no new phenotypic data were used to find candidate immune exposures; instead, reliance was placed on TCR beta sequences and their occurrence across donors. To decide whether each TCR beta V gene segment behaved as functional or pseudogenic, an earlier analysis of some 600 of the donors relied on high-throughput TCR beta sequencing. Donor age, sex, ethnicity and CMV serostatus were collected together with the repertoire data. A later genetic analysis took genome-wide SNP genotypes for about 55% of the roughly 700 donors and used that subset as a discovery cohort. Every discovery cohort repertoire had been produced on one sequencing platform. Class I and class II HLA loci were covered by the typing at four-digit resolution. The number of typed donors differed by locus: roughly 629-640 for A, B, C, DRB1 and DQB1; some 500 for DQA1; some 590 for DPA1; and some 430 for DPB1. Several DR-DQ haplotypes were handled as single units for association and clustering, since linkage in the cohort was strong. Across approximately 400 genotyped donors of the cohort, an average of roughly 250,000 unique TCR beta nucleotide sequences per donor were sequenced, and roughly 17% of those sequences were non-productive.

Library construction relied on the immunoSEQ multiplex PCR assay. A mixture of 60 forward primers for TCR Vbeta segments and 13 reverse primers for TCR Jbeta segments was used in the multiplex PCR. Amplification of the CDR3 region of rearranged TCR beta genes was performed with a multiplex PCR assay on genomic DNA. The Illumina HiSeq System was used to sequence the amplified TCR beta libraries as 87-base-pair reads. In the source study's methods: A later analysis counted some 80 million unique TCR beta chains across the 670 or so repertoires, and 10 million to 11 million of these chains were shared by at least two donors. Raw reads were error-corrected and collapsed into unique sequences by a nearest-neighbor algorithm in which closely related sequences were merged to remove PCR and sequencing errors. V, D and J gene segments were assigned by aligning CDR3 sequences to IMGT reference sequences. For a sequence to be retained, at least a six-nucleotide match to both a V gene segment and a J gene segment was required. A rearrangement counted as productive if the CDR3 had no stop codons and remained in frame with V and J, and every other rearrangement counted as non-productive. Following IMGT convention, CDR3 was defined as the stretch from the second conserved V-encoded cysteine to the conserved J-encoded phenylalanine. In an earlier analysis of around 570 of the donors, sequences lacking an unambiguous match to a single V gene segment were excluded. An earlier analysis of under 750 of the donors called V segments functional above 56.7% productive rearrangements and segregating when the between-donor standard deviation exceeded 5%. To diagnose cytomegalovirus status from the catalog of TCR beta chain sequences, a statistical classification framework was built. In a later analysis, TCR nucleotide sequences were compared against IMGT/GENE-DB human TR gene sequences so that V and J genes could be assigned. In a later analysis, CDR3 sequences and most-parsimonious VDJ recombination scenarios were assigned using the TCRdist pipeline. A later analysis defined each TCR beta chain by its CDR3 amino acid sequence plus V-gene family, and excluded reads lacking a unique V-gene family. To address suspected cross-contamination and a sequencing artifact, a later analysis removed approximately 590 highly shared, low-generation-probability nucleotide sequences. In a later analysis, a clonal expansion index for each public chain was calculated from normalized within-repertoire ranks of inferred template counts. Generation probabilities in a later analysis came from a VDJ recombination model fitted to out-of-frame rearrangements, and those results were checked against IGoR. In a later analysis, TCR-TCR, TCR-HLA and TCR-CMV co-occurrence was scored with hypergeometric tests, and a repertoire-size bias correction was applied to TCR pairs. To estimate false discovery rates, a later analysis permuted the HLA or CMV assignments 20 times. In a later analysis, co-occurring TCRs were grouped using DBSCAN, and TCRdist sequence similarity was added for clustering within HLA-allele-positive subsets. For co-occurrence clustering, repertoires with fewer than 30,000 or more than 120,000 public chains were excluded, along with about five repertoires with anomalous nucleotide sharing. Not all clones reach the TCRdb copy of this immuneACCESS table, which keeps in-frame sequences only. Checked studies attribute under half of the gap to unresolved V genes and leave the rest unexplained. The V and J calls and clone size are taken from that table; D and trimming were inferred from the DNA. This sample is represented by about 160,000 clones; approximately 72% of them were singletons. Approximately 2% of the sample is held by the ten biggest clonotypes.

Broader findings and caveats from the paper: Because HLA typing was missing for some donors at each locus, association tests included only the typed subset. A further reported finding was that TCR beta sequences accurately predicted the HLA-A and HLA-B alleles for most subjects in the first cohort. Correlated functional status among segregating V segments might be attributable to linkage disequilibrium, but an unknown experimental factor could not be ruled out. When HLA alleles, especially DR and DQ, strongly co-occurred, attributing TCR associations to individual alleles was difficult. In a later analysis, TCR association rates were found to vary across HLA loci, with the most associated TCRs seen for DRB1 alleles and the fewest for HLA-C alleles. In a later analysis, 16,951 TCR beta sequences were associated with specific HLA alleles at a false discovery rate of 0.05. In a later genetic analysis, a missense DCLRE1C variant was associated with V-gene and J-gene trimming of TCR beta chains, and the association was replicated in an independent cohort. In this cohort, only TCR beta chains were sequenced, and detectable features were limited by the absence of alpha or paired-chain data. A cluster of highly shared sequence variants was judged likely to be a technical artifact of the sequencing pipeline. A later analysis found that HLA-associated TCR beta chains were more clonally expanded and had lower generation probabilities than equally common non-associated chains. Some 16 rarely observed V segments, including chromosome 9 orphons, were excluded from the earlier analysis of a few hundred of the donors because counts were too low. Sequencing depth was assumed to be roughly uniform across donors in the presence/absence analyses, though that assumption may not hold. Three of the identified cytomegalovirus-associated TCR beta chains were confirmed in vitro to be specific for cytomegalovirus antigens. The only immune exposure information available for the cohort was CMV serostatus. The authors suggested that the approach could potentially be generalized to other disease states and immunological phenotypes. In both the original and validation cohorts, the classifier was reported to diagnose cytomegalovirus status with high specificity and sensitivity. Most TCR sequences were observed very rarely across donors, whereas some public TCRs were present in many individuals. Most CMV-associated TCR beta chains appeared to be HLA-restricted in a later analysis, and the HLA associations seemed to be driven largely by CMV exposure. In a later genetic analysis, fewer N-insertions in productive TCRs were reported among donors in an Asian-associated ancestry cluster than the roughly 700-donor mean. A total of about 180 TCR beta chains were listed by the study as associated with cytomegalovirus. In an earlier analysis of 587 of the donors, most TCR beta V segments appeared in productive rearrangements about 90% or about 30% of the time, broadly matching IMGT annotations. A later analysis reported that several top co-occurrence clusters appeared linked to parvovirus B19, influenza, CMV and Epstein-Barr virus.

The cohort was made up of approximately 670 healthy bone marrow donors. Cohort members were all nominally healthy when sampled, although unrecorded immune exposures were likely present. The donor tested CMV seronegative and was one of the 352 seronegative cohort members. Every donor gave a peripheral blood sample, and the peripheral blood mononuclear cells from that sample were used for TCR beta sequencing. The Qiagen DNeasy Blood Extraction Kit was used to extract genomic DNA from the blood cell samples. Of note for this clone: Its binding antigen is unknown. Within one base of it there is no much larger clone, and no base qualities were kept.

Material for sequencing was PBMCs. This sequence originates from a female donor in good health and CMV-seronegative.

CDR3 loop: CASSRTVYSNQPQHF. DNA sequence: TGTGCCAGCAGCCGGACAGTTTATAGCAATCAGCCCCAGCATTTT. The rearrangement joined TRBV6-5 to TRBJ1-5; a tentative D match to TRBD1 spans 6 bases. Trimming at the junction amounts to 6 bases on V and 0 bases on J, and the germline ends lie 12 bases apart. There are 15 amino acids in the CDR3, from cysteine to phenylalanine inclusive. The only DNA kept is the CDR3, 45 bases in frame from the first base. As encoded in the germline V gene, CDR1 is MNHEY while CDR2 is SVGAGI.